This TCR beta chain was found in a study of blood T cells in healthy people across ages. Study findings and constraints: Comparison with aged donors showed that long-lived donors had more naive CD4+ cells and higher diversity.

Concerning this clonotype itself: Its antigen is still unknown.

A second PCR, run for roughly 7 to 12 cycles, used a sample-barcoded 5' primer plus a J-beta primer mix. MiXCR, applied by TCRdb to the 5' RACE reads, yields one record per CDR3 protein. The sample holds 800,000 to 900,000 distinct CDR3 sequences, around 62% seen once. Sample donors were healthy Caucasian individuals that came from Russia, aged 6 to 90. Sequenced sample: blood. The sequence was obtained from a man younger than 40 in good health.

Written as DNA, the CDR3 is TGTGCCAGCAGCTCCCTCGCGGGGGCCCTGAGCTCCTACAATGAGCAGTTCTTC. This gives the protein CASSSLAGALSSYNEQFF. The chain joins TRBV13 to TRBJ2-1; maybe TRBD2 (7 bases). CDR1 is PRHDT and CDR2 is FYEKMQ in the germline V gene (reference sequence). CDR3 length: 18 residues. Trimming removed 4 bases at V and 0 bases at J, with 19 bases between. Full variable domain (rest looked up from reference TRBV13 and TRBJ2-1): AAGVIQSPRHLIKEKRETATLKCYPIPRHDTVYWYQQGPGQDPQFLISFYEKMQSDKGSIPDRFSAQQFSDYHSELNMSSLELGDSALYFCASSSLAGALSSYNEQFFGPGTRLTVL.